The 15 T cell receptor beta chains below all came from one sample that was sequenced in a study of post-analysis software for immune sequencing data. Study-wide points: Relative to controls, patients had about 5 TRBV segments at higher frequency, with TRBV5-6, TRBV5-1 and TRBV20-1 among these.

These receptors have no known antigen. Built from TCR beta cDNA, the libraries had unique molecular identifiers in them. TCRdb re-analysed the PCR reads in MiXCR, keeping a single row per CDR3 protein. The repertoire holds approximately 440,000 distinct CDR3 sequences, with under 55% as singletons. The sequenced material came from blood. Source of these receptors: a girl between 5 and 17 years old with multiple sclerosis.

This chain uses TRBV7-2 with TRBJ2-3; D gene ambiguous. Trimming took 1 base from V and 2 from J, leaving 10 bases between them. Germline lookup yields CDR1 SGHTA and CDR2 FQGNSA. CDR3 size: 15 residues. CDR3: CASSLEGRFTDTQYF. As DNA, the CDR3 is TGTGCCAGCAGCTTAGAGGGCAGATTCACAGATACGCAGTATTTT.

The CDR3 here is CASSSRGTSGSREQFF. The DNA for the CDR3 is TGTGCCAGCAGCTCGAGAGGCACTAGCGGGAGCCGTGAGCAGTTCTTC. The V call is TRBV7-9, the J call TRBJ2-1; TRBD2 agrees at 11 bases. This CDR3 has 16 amino acids. V shed 4 bases, J shed 9 bases, and the junction held 11 bases outside the gene matches. Per the germline V gene, CDR1 is SEHNR and CDR2 is FQNEAQ (reference sequence).

The chain combines TRBV18 with TRBJ2-3; D gene ambiguous. The V end lost 6 bases, the J end lost 0 bases, and 10 bases lay between the germline ends. CDR3 length: 14 amino acids. Germline V gives CDR1 KGHSH, CDR2 LQKENI. The CDR3 nucleotides are TGTGCCAGCTCCCTCACAGTAAGCACAGATACGCAGTATTTT. Its translation: CASSLTVSTDTQYF.

The chain uses TRBV6-1 and TRBJ1-5; TRBD1 matches 7 bases. J gave up 2 bases and V 3 bases, and 16 bases lay outside the gene matches. The CDR3 extends over 19 amino acids. Germline CDR1 is MNHNS and CDR2 is SASEGT. The CDR3 here is CASSENRGNSPLGNQPQHF. The CDR3 region has the DNA TGTGCCAGCAGTGAGAACAGGGGAAATTCGCCCCTTGGCAATCAGCCCCAGCATTTT.

This chain links TRBV29-1 with TRBJ1-5; D uncertain. CDR1 and CDR2 from the germline V gene are SQVTM and ANQGSEA. This CDR3 spans 14 amino acids. V was pared by 4 bases and J by 5 bases, with 15 bases between. In nucleotides, the CDR3 is TGCAGCGTTGCATTTTCCGGGCGAGATCAGCCCCAGCATTTT. It translates to CSVAFSGRDQPQHF.

The gene calls are TRBV4-1 and TRBJ2-1, with no clear D. Germline loops: CDR1 MGHRA, CDR2 YSYEKL. The V end was cut by 2 bases, the J end by 10 bases, with 24 bases between. This CDR3 contains 17 residues. CDR3 loop: CASSQRIEVTDPYEQFF. CDR3 in DNA: TGCGCCAGCAGCCAACGAATCGAAGTGACGGACCCCTACGAGCAGTTCTTC.

This clonotype was detected once. This sequence joins TRBV27 and TRBJ1-2, with TRBD1 as a possible D gene (5 bases). The germline V and J ends were trimmed by 4 bases and 4 bases, with 13 bases remaining between them. This CDR3 comprises 14 residues. Germline V gene sequence: CDR1 MNHEY, CDR2 SMNVEV (reference sequence). The CDR3 sequence: CASSSTALLYGYTF. The CDR3 nucleotides read TGTGCCAGCAGTTCGACAGCACTCCTCTATGGCTACACCTTC.

This clonotype was seen more than once but under ten times. The chain carries TRBV28 and TRBJ2-3, with D possibly matching TRBD1 (6 bases). V was pared by 4 bases and J by 6 bases, with 14 bases between. Per germline, CDR1 MDHEN and CDR2 SYDVKM. This CDR3 comprises 14 residues. The CDR3 region is CASSYYRVGDTQYF. Written as DNA, the CDR3 is TGTGCCAGCAGTTACTACAGGGTAGGGGATACGCAGTATTTT.

The chain joins TRBV11-2 to TRBJ2-4; tentative D call: TRBD1 (5 bases). The tail of the sequence fits TRBJ2-7 better, so the J call may be wrong. CDR1 SGHAT and CDR2 FQNNGV come from the germline V gene. The CDR3 consists of 14 residues. The CDR3 coding sequence is TGTGCCAGCAGCTCTCAGGGAACAGGCAACGAGCAGTACTTC. Protein: CASSSQGTGNEQYF.

This clonotype was detected ten times or more. The chain uses TRBV5-1 and TRBJ1-2; no firm D call. The V end lost 0 bases, the J end lost 0 bases, and 6 bases lay between the germline ends. The CDR3 has 14 residues. Germline-derived CDR1 and CDR2 are SGHRS and YFSETQ. The CDR3 sequence: CASSLDRSNYGYTF. CDR3 DNA: TGCGCCAGCAGCTTGGACAGATCTAACTATGGCTACACCTTC.

The chain joins TRBV15 to TRBJ2-4; tentatively, D is TRBD1 (6 bases). The last part of the DNA fits TRBJ2-7 better; the J call may be wrong. Germline V lookup: CDR1 LNHNV, CDR2 YYDKDF (reference sequence). The CDR3 totals 14 residues. The CDR3 reads CATSRVGQNYEQYF. The CDR3 nucleotides are TGTGCCACCAGCAGAGTAGGACAGAACTACGAGCAGTACTTC.

V is TRBV29-1 and J is TRBJ1-2, with a tentative D call TRBD1 (5 bases). From germline, CDR1 is SQVTM and CDR2 ANQGSEA. V was trimmed by 1 base and J by 7 bases, leaving 7 bases between them. CDR3 length: 11 amino acids. The CDR3 DNA is TGCAGCGTTGAAGTGAGGGGTGGCTACACCTTC. Its protein product is CSVEVRGGYTF.

The chain joins TRBV20-1 to TRBJ2-7, with D uncertain. This CDR3 spans 12 amino acids. The V gene's germline CDR1 is DFQATT and CDR2 SNEGSKA (reference sequence). V lost 6 bases to trimming and J lost 1 base, with 10 bases between them. In DNA, the CDR3 is TGCAGTGCCCCCCAGGAGTCCTACGAGCAGTACTTC. Translation: CSAPQESYEQYF.

The V call is TRBV5-1, the J call TRBJ2-3; TRBD2 aligns across 8 bases. V dropped 3 bases and J dropped 6; count of bases not matched to a gene: 6. Germline V gene sequence: CDR1 SGHRS, CDR2 YFSETQ. The CDR3 runs to 14 residues. CDR3 DNA sequence: TGCGCCAGCAGCTGGGGGACTAGGAGCGATACGCAGTATTTT. This sequence encodes CASSWGTRSDTQYF.

This clonotype was recorded at least ten times. This chain links TRBV6-1 with TRBJ2-3; 7 nucleotides agree with TRBD2. CDR1 and CDR2 from the germline V gene are MNHNS and SASEGT. After removal of 6 bases from V and 3 bases from J, the junction contained 12 bases not matched to a gene. This CDR3 has 16 amino acids. The CDR3: CASSPREGSLTDTQYF. The CDR3, as DNA: TGTGCCAGCAGCCCCAGGGAGGGATCATTAACAGATACGCAGTATTTT.